This T cell receptor beta chain is from a study of PD-1 blockade in classical Hodgkin lymphoma. Looking at the study overall: Patients were infused with nivolumab 3 mg/kg every 2 weeks. Whole-study findings and limits: According to reports, newly diagnosed patients had lower baseline TCR diversity than healthy donors, and relapsed/refractory patients had lower baseline TCR diversity still. It was CD4+ TCR diversity, not CD8+, that rose significantly by C4D1.

Data came from immunoSEQ multiplex PCR; TCRdb stores just in-frame clones and leaves some out. This table has tens of thousands of clones, 70% to 90% appearing once. The time point was: cycle 4 day 1 (C4D1), after about 6 weeks of nivolumab. No patient escaped relapse after autologous stem cell transplantation, and brentuximab vedotin exposure varied. The CDR3 totals 13 residues. CDR1 SGHRS and CDR2 YFSETQ come from the germline V gene. Trimming cost V 0 bases and J 2 bases, with 5 bases left between them. Notes on this clone: Its antigen is not known. Other DNA sequences within the sample encode an identical CDR3.

The gene calls are TRBV5-1 and TRBJ1-2; no reliable D call. This specimen was peripheral blood mononuclear cells (PBMCs), taken before the fourth cycle of nivolumab. This receptor was obtained from a human donor with classical Hodgkin lymphoma. In DNA form, the CDR3 reads TGCGCCAGCAGCTTGGGAGCAAACTATGGCTACACCTTC. This sequence encodes CASSLGANYGYTF.